This TCR beta chain was observed in a study of cytomegalovirus exposure and HLA in healthy donors. The germline V gene has CDR1 GTSNPN and CDR2 SVGIG (reference sequence). V dropped 4 bases and J dropped 1 base, with 7 bases sitting between them. This CDR3 is built from 13 residues. The PCR used 60 Vbeta and 13 Jbeta primers. Assay: immunoSEQ multiplex PCR; the TCRdb copy retains only in-frame clones and omits some. The sample contains about 170,000 clones, roughly 88% of which appear only once. Notes on this clone: No antigen is known for it.

Study-wide findings and caveats: Within an earlier analysis, most TCR beta V segments proved productive either about 90% or about 30% of the time.

The chain uses TRBV30 and TRBJ1-4; perhaps TRBD1 as D (5 bases). This TCR was recovered from a boy aged 2-9 years in good health and CMV-seronegative. Sequenced sample: PBMCs. The CDR3 DNA is TGTGCCTGGACAGGGTTAACTAATGAAAAACTGTTTTTT. Its protein product is CAWTGLTNEKLFF. The variable domain in full, completed from reference TRBV30 and TRBJ1-4, reads SQTIHQWPATLVQPVGSPLSLECTVEGTSNPNLYWYRQAAGRGLQLLFYSVGIGQISSEVPQNLSASRPQDRQFILSSKKLLLSDSGFYLCAWTGLTNEKLFFGSGTQLSVL.